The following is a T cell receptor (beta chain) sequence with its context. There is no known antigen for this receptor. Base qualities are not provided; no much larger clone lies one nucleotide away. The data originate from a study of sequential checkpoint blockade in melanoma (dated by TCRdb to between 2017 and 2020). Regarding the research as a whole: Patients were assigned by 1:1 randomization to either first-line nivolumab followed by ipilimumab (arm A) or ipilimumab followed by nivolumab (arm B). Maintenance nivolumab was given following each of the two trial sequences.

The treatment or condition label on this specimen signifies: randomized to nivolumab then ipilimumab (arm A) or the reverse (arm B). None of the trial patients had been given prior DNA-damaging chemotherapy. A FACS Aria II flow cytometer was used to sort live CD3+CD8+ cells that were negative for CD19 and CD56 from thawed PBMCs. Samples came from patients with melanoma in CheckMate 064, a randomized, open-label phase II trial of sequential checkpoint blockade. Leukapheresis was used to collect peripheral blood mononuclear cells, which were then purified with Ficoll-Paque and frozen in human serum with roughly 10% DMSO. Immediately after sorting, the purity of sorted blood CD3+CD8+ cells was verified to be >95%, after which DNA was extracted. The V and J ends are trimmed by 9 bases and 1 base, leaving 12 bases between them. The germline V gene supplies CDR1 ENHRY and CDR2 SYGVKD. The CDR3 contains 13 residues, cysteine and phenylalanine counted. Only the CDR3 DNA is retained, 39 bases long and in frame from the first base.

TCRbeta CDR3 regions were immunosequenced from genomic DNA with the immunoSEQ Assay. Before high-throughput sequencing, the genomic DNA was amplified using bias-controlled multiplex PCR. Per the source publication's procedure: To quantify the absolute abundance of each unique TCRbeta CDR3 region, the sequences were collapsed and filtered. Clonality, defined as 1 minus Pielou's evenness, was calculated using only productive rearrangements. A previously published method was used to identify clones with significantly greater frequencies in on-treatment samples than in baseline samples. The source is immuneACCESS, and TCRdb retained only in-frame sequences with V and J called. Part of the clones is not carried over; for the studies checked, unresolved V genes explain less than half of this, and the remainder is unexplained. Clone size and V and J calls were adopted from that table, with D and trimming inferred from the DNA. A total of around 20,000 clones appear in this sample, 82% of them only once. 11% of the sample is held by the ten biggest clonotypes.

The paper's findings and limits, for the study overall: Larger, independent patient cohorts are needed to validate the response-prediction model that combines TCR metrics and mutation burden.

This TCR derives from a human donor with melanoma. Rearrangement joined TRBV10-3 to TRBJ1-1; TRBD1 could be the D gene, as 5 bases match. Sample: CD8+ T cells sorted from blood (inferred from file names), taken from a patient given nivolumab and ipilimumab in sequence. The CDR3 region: CAIATTGNTEAFF. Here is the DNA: TGTGCCATTGCAACTACAGGGAACACTGAAGCTTTCTTT.